This entry lists 13 T cell receptor beta chains sequenced from one sample in a study of blood T cell repertoires in COVID-19. The data were produced by immunoSEQ multiplex PCR, yet TCRdb's version contains in-frame clones alone and is incomplete. This repertoire shows about 140,000 clones, 84% found once; its top ten account for under 9.5%. The material sequenced was peripheral blood. The source of these receptors is a woman older than 75 in a cohort sampled during active or convalescent COVID-19.

CDR3 sequence (DNA): TGCGCCAGCAGCCAAGTGGTCACTAGGGCAAACAATGAGCAGTTCTTC. This gives the protein CASSQVVTRANNEQFF. This rearrangement joins TRBV4-1 to TRBJ2-1; the D gene is possibly TRBD2 (5 bases). The CDR3 has 16 amino acids. The V and J ends lost 1 base and 5 bases respectively, with 15 bases between them. Per germline, CDR1 MGHRA and CDR2 YSYEKL.

The chain links TRBV2 to TRBJ2-5; no clear D gene. Germline V gives CDR1 SNHLY, CDR2 FYNNEI. V was shortened by 5 bases and J by 6 bases, with 7 bases between the two germline ends. CDR3 size: 11 residues. The CDR3 reads CASSPLQTQYF. Here the CDR3 DNA reads TGTGCCAGCAGTCCTCTCCAGACCCAGTACTTC. The variable domain in full, completed from reference TRBV2 and TRBJ2-5, reads EPEVTQTPSHQVTQMGQEVILRCVPISNHLYFYWYRQILGQKVEFLVSFYNNEISEKSEIFDDQFSVERPDGSNFTLKIRSTKLEDSAMYFCASSPLQTQYFGPGTRLLVL.

CDR3: CASSLFTVLGTRRGGYTF. DNA of the CDR3: TGCGCCAGCAGCCTCTTTACCGTTTTGGGGACTCGCAGAGGAGGCTACACCTTC. This chain uses TRBV4-1 with TRBJ1-2; maybe TRBD1 (5 bases). V shed 4 bases and J shed 8 bases, with 29 bases lying between them. Germline assignment: CDR1 MGHRA and CDR2 YSYEKL. The CDR3 is 18 amino acids.

V and J are TRBV7-9 and TRBJ2-5; D is perhaps TRBD1 (6 bases). Germline V gives CDR1 SEHNR, CDR2 FQNEAQ (reference sequence). The CDR3 has 13 amino acids. Deletions cut 7 bases from V and 3 bases from J, with 12 bases between. The chain's CDR3 is CASNYPGEETQYF. The CDR3 coding sequence is TGTGCCAGCAACTACCCAGGGGAAGAGACCCAGTACTTC.

This chain connects TRBV4-2 to TRBJ1-5; D might be TRBD1 (6 bases). The CDR3 spans 16 residues. V was shortened by 0 bases and J by 3 bases, with 12 bases between the two germline ends. Germline CDR1 is LGHNA and CDR2 is YNFKEQ. CDR3 loop: CASSQDRGNPNQPQHF. The CDR3 nucleotides read TGTGCCAGCAGCCAAGATAGGGGGAACCCCAATCAGCCCCAGCATTTT.

This chain uses TRBV19 with TRBJ2-3, with TRBD1 as a possible D gene (6 bases). V was trimmed by 3 bases and J by 0 bases, leaving 16 bases between them. The V gene's germline CDR1 is LNHDA and CDR2 SQIVND (reference sequence). This CDR3 contains 17 residues. The CDR3 nucleotides read TGTGCCAGTAGTATTCCGGGCAGGGGTGGAAGCACAGATACGCAGTATTTT. Translated, it gives CASSIPGRGGSTDTQYF.

This chain uses TRBV5-1 with TRBJ1-1, with TRBD1 identical over 7 bases. This CDR3 contains 14 residues. V shed 0 bases and J 4 bases; nucleotides not matched to a gene: 3. The germline V gene encodes CDR1 SGHRS and CDR2 YFSETQ. The CDR3 here is CASSLAGDSTEAFF. CDR3 DNA: TGCGCCAGCAGCTTGGCCGGGGACAGCACTGAAGCTTTCTTT.

This rearrangement joins TRBV27 to TRBJ1-6; no definite D call. V gave up 5 bases and J gave up 9 bases, with 17 bases separating them. The CDR3 has 15 amino acids. CDR1 is MNHEY and CDR2 is SMNVEV in the germline V gene (reference sequence). Here the CDR3 DNA reads TGTGCCAGCAGTCGGACTGACCTTTGGGGTTCACCCCTCCACTTT. This sequence encodes CASSRTDLWGSPLHF.

The chain uses TRBV19 and TRBJ1-1, with D perhaps TRBD1 (6 bases). This CDR3 comprises 13 residues. Trimming left V 5 bases short and J 1 base short, with 8 bases between. From germline, CDR1 is LNHDA and CDR2 SQIVND (reference sequence). Here the CDR3 reads CASSRTENTEAFF. The CDR3 coding sequence is TGTGCCAGTAGTCGGACAGAGAACACTGAAGCTTTCTTT. The full variable domain, its missing parts supplied by reference TRBV19 and TRBJ1-1, is DGGITQSPKYLFRKEGQNVTLSCEQNLNHDAMYWYRQDPGQGLRLIYYSQIVNDFQKGDIAEGYSVSREKKESFPLTVTSAQKNPTAFYLCASSRTENTEAFFGQGTRLTVV.

The chain employs TRBV5-8 and TRBJ1-2; D ambiguous. The V and J ends lost 0 bases and 3 bases respectively, with 3 bases between them. Germline values: CDR1 SGHTS, CDR2 YDEGEE. The CDR3 spans 12 residues. The CDR3 bases are TGTGCCAGCAGCTTGGCCTACTATGGCTACACCTTC. It yields the protein CASSLAYYGYTF.

The chain has TRBV6-6 and TRBJ2-2, with D possibly being TRBD2 (6 bases). V gave up 2 bases and J gave up 1 base, with 11 bases separating them. This CDR3 has 16 amino acids. The germline V gene has CDR1 MNHNY and CDR2 SVGAGI (reference sequence). CDR3 nucleotide sequence: TGTGCCAGCAGTTACGCGGGACTGATGAACACCGGGGAGCTGTTTTTT. Protein: CASSYAGLMNTGELFF.

The chain carries TRBV18 and TRBJ2-7, with D possibly matching TRBD2 (5 bases). The CDR3 loop spans 15 amino acids. Germline-derived CDR1 and CDR2 are KGHSH and LQKENI. The V end lost 3 bases, the J end lost 4 bases, and 16 bases lay between the germline ends. This chain's CDR3 is CASSPDRRGGYEQYV. The CDR3 bases are TGTGCCAGCTCACCCGATCGCAGAGGAGGTTACGAGCAGTACGTC.

In this sample, this clone turned up once. V gene TRBV7-2 combines with J gene TRBJ2-3; D is possibly TRBD1 (5 bases). The CDR3 totals 14 residues. Germline CDR1 reads SGHTA; CDR2 reads FQGNSA. The V end was cut by 7 bases, the J end by 9 bases, with 20 bases between. CDR3 residues: CASTFGSRVDTQYF. CDR3 DNA: TGTGCCAGCACCTTTGGCTCCAGGGTCGACACGCAGTATTTT. Full variable domain (outside the CDR3, taken from reference TRBV7-2 and TRBJ2-3): GAGVSQSPSNKVTEKGKDVELRCDPISGHTALYWYRQSLGQGLEFLIYFQGNSAPDKSGLPSDRFSAERTGGSVSTLTIQRTQQEDSAVYLCASTFGSRVDTQYFGPGTRLTVL.